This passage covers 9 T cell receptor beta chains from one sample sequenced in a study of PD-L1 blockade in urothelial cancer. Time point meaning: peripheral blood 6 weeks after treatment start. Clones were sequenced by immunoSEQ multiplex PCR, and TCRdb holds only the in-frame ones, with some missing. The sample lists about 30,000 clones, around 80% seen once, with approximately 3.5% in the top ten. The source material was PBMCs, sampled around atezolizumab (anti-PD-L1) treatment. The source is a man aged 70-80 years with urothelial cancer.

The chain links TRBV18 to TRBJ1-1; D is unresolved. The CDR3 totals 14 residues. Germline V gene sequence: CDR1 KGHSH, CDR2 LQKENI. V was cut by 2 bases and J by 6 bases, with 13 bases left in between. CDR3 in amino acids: CASSPTPVGAEAFF. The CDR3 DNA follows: TGTGCCAGCTCACCAACGCCGGTGGGCGCTGAAGCTTTCTTT.

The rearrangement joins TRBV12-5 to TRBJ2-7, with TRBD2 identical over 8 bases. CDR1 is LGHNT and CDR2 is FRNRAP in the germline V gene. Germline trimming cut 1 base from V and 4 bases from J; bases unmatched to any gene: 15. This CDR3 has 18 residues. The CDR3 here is CASGLAPPSGGIRYEQYF. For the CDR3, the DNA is TGTGCTAGTGGTTTGGCGCCCCCGAGCGGGGGAATCCGATACGAGCAGTACTTC.

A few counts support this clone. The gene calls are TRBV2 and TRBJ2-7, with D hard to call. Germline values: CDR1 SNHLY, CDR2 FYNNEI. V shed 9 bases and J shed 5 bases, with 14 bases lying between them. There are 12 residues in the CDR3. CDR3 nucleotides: TGTGCCAGTACTACCCGGAAGAACGAGCAGTACTTC. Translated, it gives CASTTRKNEQYF.

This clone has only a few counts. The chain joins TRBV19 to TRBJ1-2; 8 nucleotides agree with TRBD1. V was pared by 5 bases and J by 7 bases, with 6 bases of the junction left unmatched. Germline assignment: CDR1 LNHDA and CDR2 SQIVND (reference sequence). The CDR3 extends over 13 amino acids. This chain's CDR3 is CASSFRQGSGYTF. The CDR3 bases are TGTGCCAGTAGTTTCCGACAGGGGTCTGGCTACACCTTC.

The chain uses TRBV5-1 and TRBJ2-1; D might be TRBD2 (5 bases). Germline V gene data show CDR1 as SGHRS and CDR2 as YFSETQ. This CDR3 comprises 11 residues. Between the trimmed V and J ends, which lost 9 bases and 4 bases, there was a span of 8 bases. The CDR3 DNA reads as TGCGCCACCCGGGGATACAATGAGCAGTTCTTC. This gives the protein CATRGYNEQFF.

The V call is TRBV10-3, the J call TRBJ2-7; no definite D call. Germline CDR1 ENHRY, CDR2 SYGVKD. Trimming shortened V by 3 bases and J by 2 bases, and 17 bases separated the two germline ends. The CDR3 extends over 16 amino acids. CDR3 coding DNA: TGTGCCATCAGTGACCCCGTCGAGCGCGCGACCTACGAGCAGTACTTC. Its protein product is CAISDPVERATYEQYF.

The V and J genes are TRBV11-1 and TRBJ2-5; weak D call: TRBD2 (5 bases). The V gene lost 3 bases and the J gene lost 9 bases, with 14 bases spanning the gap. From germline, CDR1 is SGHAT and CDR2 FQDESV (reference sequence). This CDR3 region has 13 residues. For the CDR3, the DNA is TGTGCCAGCAGCTTGGCCCTCCAGGAGGCCCAGTACTTC. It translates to CASSLALQEAQYF.

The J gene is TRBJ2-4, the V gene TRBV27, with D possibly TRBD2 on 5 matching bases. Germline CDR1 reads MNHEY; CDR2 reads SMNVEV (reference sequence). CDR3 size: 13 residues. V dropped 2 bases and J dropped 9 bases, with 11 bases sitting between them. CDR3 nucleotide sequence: TGTGCCAGCAGTTTAAGTGGACGGGGCATTCAGTACTTC. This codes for CASSLSGRGIQYF.

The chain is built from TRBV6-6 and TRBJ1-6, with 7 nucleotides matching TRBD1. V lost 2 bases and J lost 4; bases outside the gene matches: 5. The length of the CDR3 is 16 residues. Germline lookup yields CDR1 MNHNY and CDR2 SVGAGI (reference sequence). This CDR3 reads CASSYAAGGYNSPLHF. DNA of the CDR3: TGTGCCAGCAGTTACGCCGCAGGGGGTTATAATTCACCCCTCCACTTT.